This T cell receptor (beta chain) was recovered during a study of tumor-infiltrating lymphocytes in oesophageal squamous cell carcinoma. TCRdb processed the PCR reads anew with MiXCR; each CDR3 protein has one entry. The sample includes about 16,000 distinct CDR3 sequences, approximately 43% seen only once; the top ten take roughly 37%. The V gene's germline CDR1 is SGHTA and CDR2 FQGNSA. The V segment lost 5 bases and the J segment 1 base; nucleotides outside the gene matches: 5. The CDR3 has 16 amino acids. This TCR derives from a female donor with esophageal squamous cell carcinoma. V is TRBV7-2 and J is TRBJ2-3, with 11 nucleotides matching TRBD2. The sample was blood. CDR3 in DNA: TGTGCCAGCAGCCTAAATAGCGGGAGGGGCACAGATACGCAGTATTTT. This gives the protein CASSLNSGRGTDTQYF.